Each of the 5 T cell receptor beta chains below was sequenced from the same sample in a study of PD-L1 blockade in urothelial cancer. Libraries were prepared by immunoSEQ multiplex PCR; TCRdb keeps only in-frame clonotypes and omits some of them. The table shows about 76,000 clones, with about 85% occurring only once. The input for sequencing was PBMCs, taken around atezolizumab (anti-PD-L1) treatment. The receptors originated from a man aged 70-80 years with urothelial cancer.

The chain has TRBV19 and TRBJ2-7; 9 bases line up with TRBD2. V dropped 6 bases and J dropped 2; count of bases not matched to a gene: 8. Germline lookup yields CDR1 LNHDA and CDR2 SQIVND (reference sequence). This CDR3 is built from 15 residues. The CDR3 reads CASRIGREGPYEQYF. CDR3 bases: TGTGCCAGTAGGATCGGGCGGGAGGGCCCCTACGAGCAGTACTTC.

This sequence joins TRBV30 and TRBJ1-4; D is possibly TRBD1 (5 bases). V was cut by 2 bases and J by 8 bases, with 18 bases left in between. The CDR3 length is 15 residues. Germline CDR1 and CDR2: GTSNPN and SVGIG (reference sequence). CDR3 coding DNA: TGTGCCTGGAGTCCACAGGACAAACGAGGCGAAAAACTGTTTTTT. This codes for CAWSPQDKRGEKLFF.

This chain's CDR3 is CASSLGLGLRVYEQYF. For the CDR3, the DNA is TGTGCCAGCTCACTGGGGCTGGGACTTCGCGTTTACGAGCAGTACTTC. The chain couples TRBV18 to TRBJ2-7; a weak D match, TRBD2 (6 bases). Between the trimmed V and J ends, which lost 4 bases and 4 bases, there was a span of 20 bases. The CDR3 sequence is 16 residues long. Germline V CDR1 and CDR2: KGHSH, LQKENI.

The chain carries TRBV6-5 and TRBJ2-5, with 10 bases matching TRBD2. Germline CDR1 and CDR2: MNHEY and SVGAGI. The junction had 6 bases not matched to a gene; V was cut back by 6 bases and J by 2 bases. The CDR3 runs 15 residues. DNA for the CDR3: TGTGCCAGCAGACGACCTAGCGGGGGACAAGAGACCCAGTACTTC. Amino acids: CASRRPSGGQETQYF.

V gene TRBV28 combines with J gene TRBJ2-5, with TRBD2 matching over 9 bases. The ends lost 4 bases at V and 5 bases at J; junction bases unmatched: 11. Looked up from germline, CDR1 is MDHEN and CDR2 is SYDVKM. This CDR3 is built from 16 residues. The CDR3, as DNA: TGTGCCAGCAGTTCCCGCGGGAGGGGCGTCGGGGAGACCCAGTACTTC. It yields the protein CASSSRGRGVGETQYF.